A selection of T cell receptor beta chains follows, all from one sample in a study of identical twins. MiXCR, applied by TCRdb to the 5' RACE reads, yields one record per CDR3 protein. The sample records 550,000 to 700,000 distinct CDR3 sequences, around 20% being singletons. The same data also went into a second study, on T cells expressing NK-cell markers.

The sequenced sample consisted of PBMCs. These receptors were obtained from a woman younger than 30 in good health. CDR3s include the opening cysteine and the closing phenylalanine or tryptophan. A D gene is named only where the DNA matches it firmly. Some rows have no size entry. The others give once, few or many, or a class for an expanded clone.

J gene: TRBJ1-1
D gene: NA
V gene: TRBV29-1
clone size: NA
CDR3 protein: CSAVFRNTEAFF
CDR3 DNA: TGCAGCGCCGTTTTCCGGAACACTGAAGCTTTCTTT

J gene: TRBJ2-1
D gene: TRBD2
V gene: TRBV3-1
clone size: NA
CDR3 protein: CASSHRRGGGQRNEQFF
CDR3 DNA: TGTGCCAGCAGCCATAGACGGGGGGGGGGCCAGAGAAATGAGCAGTTCTTC

J gene: TRBJ2-7
D gene: NA
V gene: TRBV29-1
clone size: NA
CDR3 protein: CSVEEGGRPYF
CDR3 DNA: TGCAGCGTTGAAGAGGGAGGTCGTCCCTACTTC

J gene: TRBJ2-7
D gene: NA
V gene: TRBV5-6
clone size: NA
CDR3 protein: CASITTGIPYEQYF
CDR3 DNA: TGTGCCAGCATTACAACAGGGATACCCTACGAGCAGTACTTC

J gene: TRBJ2-5
D gene: TRBD2
V gene: TRBV20-1
clone size: few
CDR3 protein: CSAPRGEETQYF
CDR3 DNA: TGCAGTGCGCCGCGGGGGGAAGAGACCCAGTACTTC

J gene: TRBJ1-1
D gene: NA
V gene: TRBV28
clone size: few
CDR3 protein: CATKGKTAGDTEAFF
CDR3 DNA: TGTGCCACCAAAGGGAAGACAGCTGGGGACACTGAAGCTTTCTTT

J gene: TRBJ2-1
D gene: NA
V gene: TRBV6-1
clone size: few
CDR3 protein: CASSAGTNGELEQFF
CDR3 DNA: TGTGCCAGCAGTGCCGGGACAAATGGGGAGCTCGAGCAGTTCTTC

J gene: TRBJ2-5
D gene: NA
V gene: TRBV7-8
clone size: NA
CDR3 protein: CASSFGHQVETQYF
CDR3 DNA: TGTGCCAGCAGCTTCGGGCATCAGGTGGAGACCCAGTACTTC

J gene: TRBJ2-1
D gene: TRBD2
V gene: TRBV20-1
clone size: few
CDR3 protein: CSARPRTSGTGEQFF
CDR3 DNA: TGCAGTGCTAGACCCAGGACTAGCGGGACGGGTGAGCAGTTCTTC

J gene: TRBJ2-3
D gene: TRBD2
V gene: TRBV10-3
clone size: few
CDR3 protein: CAISGGISGATQYF
CDR3 DNA: TGTGCCATCAGTGGAGGAATTAGCGGGGCTACGCAGTATTTT

J gene: TRBJ2-4
D gene: TRBD2
V gene: TRBV20-1
clone size: once
CDR3 protein: CSANRLAGGERGIQYF
CDR3 DNA: TGCAGTGCCAACCGACTAGCGGGGGGAGAAAGGGGCATTCAGTACTTC

J gene: TRBJ2-1
D gene: NA
V gene: TRBV19
clone size: few
CDR3 protein: CASSMGGGHTQTYNEQFF
CDR3 DNA: TGTGCCAGTAGTATGGGAGGCGGGCACACGCAGACTTACAATGAGCAGTTCTTC

J gene: TRBJ2-3
D gene: NA
V gene: TRBV24-1
clone size: few
CDR3 protein: CATSVVGTDTQYF
CDR3 DNA: TGTGCCACCAGTGTTGTGGGTACAGATACGCAGTATTTT

J gene: TRBJ1-2
D gene: NA
V gene: TRBV2
clone size: NA
CDR3 protein: CASSEFRAGYTF
CDR3 DNA: TGTGCCAGCAGTGAGTTTCGGGCTGGCTACACCTTC

J gene: TRBJ2-2
D gene: NA
V gene: TRBV20-1
clone size: few
CDR3 protein: CSARDRRGAGELFF
CDR3 DNA: TGCAGTGCTAGAGATAGGCGTGGAGCCGGGGAGCTGTTTTTT

J gene: TRBJ2-1
D gene: NA
V gene: TRBV29-1
clone size: few
CDR3 protein: CSVVADYNEQFF
CDR3 DNA: TGCAGCGTTGTGGCAGACTACAATGAGCAGTTCTTC

J gene: TRBJ1-2
D gene: NA
V gene: TRBV12-3/TRBV12-4
clone size: NA
CDR3 protein: CASSLISWKHTF
CDR3 DNA: TGTGCCAGCAGTTTAATCTCGTGGAAGCATACCTTC

J gene: TRBJ2-7
D gene: TRBD2
V gene: TRBV13
clone size: NA
CDR3 protein: CASSDGTSGVGEQYF
CDR3 DNA: TGTGCCAGCAGCGATGGGACTAGCGGGGTTGGCGAGCAGTACTTC

J gene: TRBJ2-1
D gene: TRBD1
V gene: TRBV7-9
clone size: NA
CDR3 protein: CASSRAGTGGDEQFF
CDR3 DNA: TGTGCCAGCAGCAGAGCCGGGACAGGGGGCGATGAGCAGTTCTTC

J gene: TRBJ2-1
D gene: NA
V gene: TRBV20-1
clone size: few
CDR3 protein: CSARGRDPNSYNEQFF
CDR3 DNA: TGCAGTGCTAGGGGCCGGGACCCAAACTCCTACAATGAGCAGTTCTTC

J gene: TRBJ2-1
D gene: NA
V gene: TRBV6-5
clone size: NA
CDR3 protein: CASSYGAVYNEQFF
CDR3 DNA: TGTGCCAGCAGTTATGGGGCAGTCTACAATGAGCAGTTCTTC

J gene: TRBJ2-7
D gene: TRBD1
V gene: TRBV12-5
clone size: NA
CDR3 protein: CASARLLLTGGSDYEQYF
CDR3 DNA: TGTGCTAGTGCCCGTCTTCTATTAACAGGGGGCTCAGACTACGAGCAGTACTTC

J gene: TRBJ2-3
D gene: TRBD2
V gene: TRBV12-3/TRBV12-4
clone size: NA
CDR3 protein: CASSLGLAGTTDTQYF
CDR3 DNA: TGTGCCAGCAGTTTGGGACTAGCGGGGACCACAGATACGCAGTATTTT

J gene: TRBJ2-7
D gene: NA
V gene: TRBV28
clone size: few
CDR3 protein: CASSFSSGNYEQYF
CDR3 DNA: TGTGCCAGCAGTTTTAGCAGTGGTAATTACGAGCAGTACTTC

J gene: TRBJ2-7
D gene: NA
V gene: TRBV20-1
clone size: many
CDR3 protein: CSAYKGTYEQYF
CDR3 DNA: TGCAGTGCCTACAAGGGGACCTACGAGCAGTACTTC

J gene: TRBJ2-1
D gene: TRBD2
V gene: TRBV3-1
clone size: few
CDR3 protein: CASSQDLAGYNEQFF
CDR3 DNA: TGTGCCAGCAGCCAAGATCTAGCGGGGTACAATGAGCAGTTCTTC

J gene: TRBJ2-1
D gene: NA
V gene: TRBV9
clone size: many
CDR3 protein: CASSLKPDWSSYNEQFF
CDR3 DNA: TGTGCCAGCAGCCTAAAGCCCGACTGGAGCTCCTACAATGAGCAGTTCTTC

J gene: TRBJ2-1
D gene: NA
V gene: TRBV20-1
clone size: few
CDR3 protein: CSARYGAGAYNEQFF
CDR3 DNA: TGCAGTGCTAGATACGGGGCGGGTGCCTACAATGAGCAGTTCTTC

J gene: TRBJ1-2
D gene: NA
V gene: TRBV20-1
clone size: few
CDR3 protein: CSATTGSGYTF
CDR3 DNA: TGCAGTGCTACCACAGGGTCAGGCTACACCTTC

J gene: TRBJ1-2
D gene: TRBD1
V gene: TRBV6-1
clone size: NA
CDR3 protein: CASILTGGGNYGYTF
CDR3 DNA: TGTGCCAGCATCCTTACAGGGGGAGGAAACTATGGCTACACCTTC

J gene: TRBJ1-2
D gene: NA
V gene: TRBV3-1
clone size: many
CDR3 protein: CASSQQGGGYTF
CDR3 DNA: TGTGCCAGCAGCCAACAGGGCGGTGGCTACACCTTC

J gene: TRBJ1-6
D gene: NA
V gene: TRBV7-9
clone size: many
CDR3 protein: CASSFDGSDSPLHF
CDR3 DNA: TGTGCCAGCAGCTTTGACGGATCGGATTCACCCCTCCACTTT

J gene: TRBJ1-2
D gene: NA
V gene: TRBV24-1
clone size: once
CDR3 protein: CATSDYRDGYTF
CDR3 DNA: TGTGCCACCAGTGACTACAGGGACGGCTACACCTTC

J gene: TRBJ2-6
D gene: NA
V gene: TRBV24-1
clone size: few
CDR3 protein: CATSDPLRAPRANVLTF
CDR3 DNA: TGTGCCACCAGTGATCCGCTCCGGGCCCCAAGGGCCAACGTCCTGACTTTC

J gene: TRBJ2-2
D gene: NA
V gene: TRBV7-2
clone size: few
CDR3 protein: CASSFSRSNTGELFF
CDR3 DNA: TGTGCCAGCAGCTTCTCGCGGTCAAACACCGGGGAGCTGTTTTTT

J gene: TRBJ1-5
D gene: NA
V gene: TRBV6-1
clone size: many
CDR3 protein: CASRPMGLSNQPQHF
CDR3 DNA: TGTGCCAGCAGACCGATGGGCCTTAGCAATCAGCCCCAGCATTTT

J gene: TRBJ1-1
D gene: NA
V gene: TRBV29-1
clone size: NA
CDR3 protein: CSVAGQRAFF
CDR3 DNA: TGCAGCGTCGCAGGGCAGCGAGCTTTCTTT

J gene: TRBJ1-2
D gene: NA
V gene: TRBV2
clone size: NA
CDR3 protein: CASSEMEGYTF
CDR3 DNA: TGTGCCAGCAGTGAAATGGAAGGCTACACCTTC

J gene: TRBJ1-5
D gene: NA
V gene: TRBV12-3/TRBV12-4
clone size: NA
CDR3 protein: CASRDSYQPQHF
CDR3 DNA: TGTGCCAGCAGAGACAGCTATCAGCCCCAGCATTTT

J gene: TRBJ2-5
D gene: NA
V gene: TRBV12-3/TRBV12-4
clone size: many
CDR3 protein: CASSTAGKETQYF
CDR3 DNA: TGTGCCAGCAGTACAGCAGGGAAAGAGACCCAGTACTTC

J gene: TRBJ2-7
D gene: TRBD1
V gene: TRBV20-1
clone size: few
CDR3 protein: CSAVPGTGISYEQYF
CDR3 DNA: TGCAGTGCTGTACCTGGGACAGGGATATCCTACGAGCAGTACTTC

J gene: TRBJ2-5
D gene: NA
V gene: TRBV27
clone size: NA
CDR3 protein: CASSQMGRGVQETQYF
CDR3 DNA: TGTGCCAGCAGCCAGATGGGAAGGGGCGTCCAAGAGACCCAGTACTTC